The text below deals with one T cell receptor (beta chain). Its target is not known. V lost 6 bases, J lost 4 bases, and 6 bases stayed unmatched. Germline V gene data show CDR1 as SQVTM and CDR2 as ANQGSEA. This CDR3 has 13 amino acids. TCRdb's table, derived via immunoSEQ multiplex PCR, lists solely in-frame clones and lacks some. In the table there are some 4,000 clones, 55% to 60% of which are singletons. These data originate in a study of Tregs in tolerant kidney transplant recipients. Study overall: After more than five days with irradiated graft donor PBMCs, CFSE-labeled recipient PBMCs were FACS-sorted.

Overall study findings and caveats: Biological reproducibility was not directly addressed in this study. Activated donor B cell expansion appeared to reveal the most relevant donor-specific TCRbeta repertoire. Validation in larger populations is needed because few patients were studied.

The specimen sequenced was CD8+ T cells from blood cultured with allogeneic cells. This chain links TRBV29-1 with TRBJ1-1, with TRBD1 identical over 9 bases. The TCR was taken from a human donor in good health. CDR3: CSVDGQGFTEAFF. The CDR3 nucleotides are TGCAGCGTGGATGGACAGGGGTTCACTGAAGCTTTCTTT.